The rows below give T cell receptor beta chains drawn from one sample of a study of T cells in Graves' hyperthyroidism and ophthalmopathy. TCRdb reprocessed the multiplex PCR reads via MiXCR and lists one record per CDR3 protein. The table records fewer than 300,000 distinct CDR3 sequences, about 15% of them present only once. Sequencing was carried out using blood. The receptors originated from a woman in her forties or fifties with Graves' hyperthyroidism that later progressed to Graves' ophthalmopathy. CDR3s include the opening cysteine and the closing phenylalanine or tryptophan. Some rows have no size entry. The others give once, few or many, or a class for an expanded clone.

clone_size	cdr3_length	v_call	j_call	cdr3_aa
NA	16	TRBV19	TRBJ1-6	CASDGRGRGESSPLHF
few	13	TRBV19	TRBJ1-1	CASSEQGATEAFF
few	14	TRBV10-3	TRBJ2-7	CAIRASGDSYEQYF
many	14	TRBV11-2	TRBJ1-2	CASSLGDINYGYTF
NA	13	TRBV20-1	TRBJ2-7	CSAPLGGGYEQYF
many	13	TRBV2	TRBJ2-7	CASNRQGTYEQYF
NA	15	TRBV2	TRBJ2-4	CASRQGAGAKNIQYF
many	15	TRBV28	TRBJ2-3	CASSAAGSRTDTQYF
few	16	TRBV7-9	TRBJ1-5	CASSLSRQGRNQPQHF
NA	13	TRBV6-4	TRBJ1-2	CASSAGHYYGYTF
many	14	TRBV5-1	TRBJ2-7	CASSTGQISYEQYF
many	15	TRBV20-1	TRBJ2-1	CSARDLQGDLNEQFF
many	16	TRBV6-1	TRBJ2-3	CASSSPLAGGADTQYF
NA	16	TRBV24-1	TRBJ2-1	CATSDPGTSVGDEQFF
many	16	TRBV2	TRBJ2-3	CASSVGLAGGKDTQYF
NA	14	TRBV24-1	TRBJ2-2	CATSDFRDTGELLF
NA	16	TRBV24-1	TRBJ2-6	CATQAGVRSGANVLTF
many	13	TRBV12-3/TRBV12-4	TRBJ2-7	CASSFRENHEQYF
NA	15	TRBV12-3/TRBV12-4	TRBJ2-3	CASSLGTRGADTQYF
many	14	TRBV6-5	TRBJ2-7	CASSYLGQAYEQYF
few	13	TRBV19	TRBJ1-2	CASSIGTVRGYTF
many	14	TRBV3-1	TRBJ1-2	CASSPWTEEHGYTF
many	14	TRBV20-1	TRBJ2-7	CSVQTGTGDYEQYF
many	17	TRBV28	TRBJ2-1	CASSLFSLGLAGNEQFF
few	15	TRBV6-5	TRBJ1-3	CASSYGQGLVDTIYF
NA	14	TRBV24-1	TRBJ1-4	CATSEGGSNEKLFF
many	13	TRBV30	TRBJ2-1	CAWRRDSTNEQFF
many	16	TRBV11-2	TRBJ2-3	CASSARVTNPTDTQYF
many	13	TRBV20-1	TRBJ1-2	CSVLVLAGYGYTF
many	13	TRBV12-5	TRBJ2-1	CASADGSYNEQFF
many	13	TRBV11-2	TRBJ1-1	CASSLPGGSEAFF
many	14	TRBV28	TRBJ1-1	CASSPPRLNTEAFF
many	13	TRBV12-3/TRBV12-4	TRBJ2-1	CASSLGTAGEQFF
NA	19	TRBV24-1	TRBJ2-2	CATSDLSIRDGANTGELFF
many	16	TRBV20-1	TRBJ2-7	CSARDPRDWASYEQYF
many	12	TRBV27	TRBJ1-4	CASSRGNEKLFF
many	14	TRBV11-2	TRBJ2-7	CASSEKGASYEQYF
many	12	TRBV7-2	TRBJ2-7	CASSFIIYEQYF
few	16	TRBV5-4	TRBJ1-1	CASSLGATGSQYEAFF
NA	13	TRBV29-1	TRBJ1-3	CSAGTSSGNTIYF
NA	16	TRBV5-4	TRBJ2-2	CASSSGTSGRRGELFF
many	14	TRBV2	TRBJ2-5	CASSGSGAGSTQYF
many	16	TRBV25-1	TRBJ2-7	CASSASTGTGTYEQYF
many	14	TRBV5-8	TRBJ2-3	CASSLEISTDTQYF
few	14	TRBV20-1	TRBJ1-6	CSARAQNLNSPLHF
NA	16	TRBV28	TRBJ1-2	CASSLEQGRVGTGYTF